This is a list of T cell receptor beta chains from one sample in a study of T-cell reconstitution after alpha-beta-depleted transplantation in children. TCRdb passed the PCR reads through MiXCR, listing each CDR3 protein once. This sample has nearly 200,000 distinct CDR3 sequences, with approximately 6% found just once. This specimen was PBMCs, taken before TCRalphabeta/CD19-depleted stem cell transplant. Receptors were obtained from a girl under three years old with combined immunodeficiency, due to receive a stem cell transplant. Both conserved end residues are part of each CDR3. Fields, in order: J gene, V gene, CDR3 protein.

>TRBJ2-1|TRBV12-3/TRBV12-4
CASSFGTAVYNEQFF
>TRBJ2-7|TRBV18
CASSGTGGYEQYF
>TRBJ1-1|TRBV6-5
CASSYLTPQGYTEAFF
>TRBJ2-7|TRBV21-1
CASSKKKNSDRTDEQYF
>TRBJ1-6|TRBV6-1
CASTKGGVSSSPLHF
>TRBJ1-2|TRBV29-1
CSVARDRRSYGYTF
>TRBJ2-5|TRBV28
CASSLMFPGTLQETQYF
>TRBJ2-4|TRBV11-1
CASSLGGGRLSLAKNIQYF
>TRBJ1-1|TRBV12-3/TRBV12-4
CASSFVGNTEAFF
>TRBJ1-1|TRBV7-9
CASSLPPPTEGTEAFF
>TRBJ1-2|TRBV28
CASSFQGAGNGYTF
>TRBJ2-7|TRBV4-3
CASSQETVTYEQYF
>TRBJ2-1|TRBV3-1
CASSQAGTGYNEQFF
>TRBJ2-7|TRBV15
CATSSSREFYEQYF
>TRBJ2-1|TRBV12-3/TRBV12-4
CASSLPGLAANNEQFF
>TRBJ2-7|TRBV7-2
CASSLAGDLPYEQYF
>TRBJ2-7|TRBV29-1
CSVEDPQGSRYEQYF
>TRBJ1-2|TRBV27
CASSHALGRNYGYTF
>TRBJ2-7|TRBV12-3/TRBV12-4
CASTSGQGSYEQYF
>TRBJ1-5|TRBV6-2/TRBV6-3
CASSDRGTHQPQHF
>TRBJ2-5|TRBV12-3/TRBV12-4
CASSIRLAAQETQYF
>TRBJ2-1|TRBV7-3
CASSLTGTSATSSYNEQFF
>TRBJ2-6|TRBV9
CASSVRLSGANVLTF
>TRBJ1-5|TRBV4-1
CASSQGVYQPQHF
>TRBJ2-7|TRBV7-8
CASSLALARISYEQYF
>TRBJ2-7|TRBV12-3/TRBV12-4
CASHSGNSYEQYF
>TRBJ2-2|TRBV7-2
CASSWVGGPGELFF
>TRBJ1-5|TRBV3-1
CASSQDGSWGQPQHF
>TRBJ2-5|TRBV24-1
CATSDAGQGKTQYF
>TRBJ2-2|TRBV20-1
CCARVWDGDTGELFF
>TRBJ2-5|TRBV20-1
CSAETHDSANQETQYF
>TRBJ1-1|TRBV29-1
CSVALNTEAFF
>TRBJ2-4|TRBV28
CASSRKLAKNIQYF
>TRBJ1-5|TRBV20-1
CSALTGGDSNQPQHF
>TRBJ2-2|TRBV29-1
CSVVVNTGELFF
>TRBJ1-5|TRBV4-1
CASSQGSQNQPQHF
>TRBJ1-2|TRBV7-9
CASSLWGNYGYTF
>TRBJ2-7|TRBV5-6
CASSLGDAGWGNYEQYF
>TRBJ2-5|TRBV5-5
CASSSSTLVGLDTETQYF
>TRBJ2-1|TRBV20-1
CSARDRVSGSSYNEQFF
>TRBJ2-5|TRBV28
CAMGPGIRAQYF
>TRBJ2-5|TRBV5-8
CASGSGLGGETQYF
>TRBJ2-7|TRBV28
CASTVAGYEQYF
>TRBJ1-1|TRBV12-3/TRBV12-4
CASRRNTEAFF
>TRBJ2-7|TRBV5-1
CASSLGWQGSLNAYEQYF
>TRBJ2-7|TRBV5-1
CASSLVGGASSYEQYF
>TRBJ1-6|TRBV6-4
CASTTLPGQGATFNSPLHF
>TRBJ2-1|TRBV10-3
CAISEPEWSGANNEQFF